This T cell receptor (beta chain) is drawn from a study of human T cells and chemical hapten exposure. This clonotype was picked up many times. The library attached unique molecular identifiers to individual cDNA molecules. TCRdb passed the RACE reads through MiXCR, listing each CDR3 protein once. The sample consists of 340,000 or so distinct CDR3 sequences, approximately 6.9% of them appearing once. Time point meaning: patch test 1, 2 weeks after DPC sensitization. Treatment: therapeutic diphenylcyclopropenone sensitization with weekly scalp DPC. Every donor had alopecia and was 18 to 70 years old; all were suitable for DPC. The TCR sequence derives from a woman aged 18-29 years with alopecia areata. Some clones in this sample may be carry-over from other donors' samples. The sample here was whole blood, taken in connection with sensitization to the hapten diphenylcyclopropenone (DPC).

CDR3 sequence reads: CASSRFAGATQYF. The CDR3 nucleotides are TGTGCCAGCAGCCGTTTCGCGGGGGCCACGCAGTATTTT. This chain connects TRBV7-2 to TRBJ2-3; D may be TRBD2 (7 bases). The CDR3 is 13 residues long. Germline V gene lookup returns CDR1 SGHTA and CDR2 FQGNSA. With 5 bases removed from V and 9 bases from J, the gap between germline ends came to 15 bases.